What follows are 24 T cell receptor beta chains derived from one specimen sequenced in a study of human T cells and chemical hapten exposure. TCRdb re-called the RACE reads through MiXCR, storing one row per CDR3 protein. The repertoire consists of around 74,000 distinct CDR3 sequences, with approximately 29% occurring once and the leading ten covering nearly 9%. Described time point: patch test 1, 2 weeks after DPC sensitization. Noted treatment: therapeutic diphenylcyclopropenone sensitization with weekly scalp DPC. Here the sequenced sample was whole blood, taken in connection with sensitization to the hapten diphenylcyclopropenone (DPC). The receptors were sampled from a man aged 35-49 years with alopecia areata. Some clones in this sample may be carry-over from other donors' samples.

The chain carries TRBV29-1 and TRBJ2-5, with TRBD2 matching 7 bases. The CDR3 loop spans 12 amino acids. V shed 4 bases, J shed 1 base, and the junction held 0 bases outside the gene matches. Germline CDR1 SQVTM, CDR2 ANQGSEA. The CDR3 nucleotides are TGCAGCGTTGGGGGGGGCCAAGAGACCCAGTACTTC. This gives the protein CSVGGGQETQYF. The full variable domain, rest sourced from reference TRBV29-1 and TRBJ2-5, is SAVISQKPSRDICQRGTSLTIQCQVDSQVTMMFWYRQQPGQSLTLIATANQGSEATYESGFVIDKFPISRPNLTFSTLTVSNMSPEDSSIYLCSVGGGQETQYFGPGTRLLVL.

V usage is TRBV12-3 or TRBV12-4 and J usage is TRBJ2-1; D gene ambiguous. V lost 0 bases and J 0 bases, leaving 6 bases between the germline ends. This CDR3 has 15 residues. CDR3 residues: CASSLARFSYNEQFF. DNA of the CDR3: TGTGCCAGCAGTTTAGCCCGGTTCTCCTACAATGAGCAGTTCTTC.

This clonotype was detected a few times. The chain combines TRBV7-9 with TRBJ1-1; D unresolved. Germline V gene lookup returns CDR1 SEHNR and CDR2 FQNEAQ (reference sequence). V was clipped by 2 bases and J by 3 bases, with 10 bases between them. This CDR3 region has 14 residues. The CDR3 loop reads CASSLLAGHTEAFF. In nucleotides, the CDR3 is TGTGCCAGCAGCTTATTGGCAGGACACACTGAAGCTTTCTTT.

This clonotype was counted a single time. CDR3 amino acids: CASSVTDVAGQETQYF. Here the CDR3 DNA reads TGTGCCAGCAGCGTAACGGACGTCGCCGGACAAGAGACCCAGTACTTC. The chain combines TRBV9 with TRBJ2-5; D not resolved. The V end was cut by 1 base, the J end by 2 bases, with 15 bases between. The CDR3 contains 16 residues. Germline values: CDR1 SGDLS, CDR2 YYNGEE.

Only a few counts were recorded for this clonotype. This sequence joins TRBV3-1 and TRBJ1-1; unclear D gene. The CDR3 consists of 11 residues. V dropped 1 base and J dropped 5 bases, with 2 bases sitting between them. CDR1 LGHDT and CDR2 YNNKEL come from the germline V gene (reference sequence). CDR3 DNA: TGTGCCAGCAGCCAAGGTACTGAAGCTTTCTTT. Translated, it gives CASSQGTEAFF. The variable domain in full, with the rest retrieved from reference TRBV3-1 and TRBJ1-1, is DTAVSQTPKYLVTQMGNDKSIKCEQNLGHDTMYWYKQDSKKFLKIMFSYNNKELIINETVPNRFSPKSPDKAHLNLHINSLELGDSAVYFCASSQGTEAFFGQGTRLTVV.

J is TRBJ1-3 and V is TRBV12-3 or TRBV12-4; D call uncertain. V dropped 3 bases and J dropped 2 bases, with 8 bases sitting between them. This CDR3 spans 14 amino acids. The CDR3 here is CASSLSSAGNTIYF. CDR3 DNA: TGTGCCAGCAGTTTGTCTAGCGCTGGAAACACCATATATTTT.

The chain recombines TRBV7-9 with TRBJ2-1; TRBD1 agrees at 10 bases. V was pared by 2 bases and J by 7 bases, with 5 bases of the junction left unmatched. CDR1 is SEHNR and CDR2 is FQNEAQ in the germline V gene (reference sequence). The CDR3 length is 15 residues. The CDR3 region is CASSLRDRGRNEQFF. The CDR3 bases are TGTGCCAGCAGCTTACGCGACAGGGGGCGAAATGAGCAGTTCTTC.

The V gene is TRBV12-3 or TRBV12-4, the J gene TRBJ2-3; 10 bases align to TRBD1. V lost 6 bases, J lost 2 bases, and 2 bases stayed unmatched. The CDR3 spans 14 residues. CDR3 DNA: TGTGCCAGCAGCGACAGGGGGCACACAGATACGCAGTATTTT. The encoded protein is CASSDRGHTDTQYF.

The chain combines TRBV20-1 with TRBJ2-5; no definite D call. CDR1 is DFQATT, CDR2 SNEGSKA, per germline (reference sequence). The germline V and J ends were trimmed by 6 bases and 5 bases, with 16 bases remaining between them. The length of the CDR3 is 13 residues. CDR3 residues: CSANPPSSETQYF. The CDR3 bases are TGCAGTGCGAACCCCCCTAGTAGCGAGACCCAGTACTTC.

This clonotype was seen a handful of times. The rearrangement joins TRBV12-3 or TRBV12-4 to TRBJ2-3; the match to TRBD1 covers 8 bases. The CDR3 contains 14 residues. The V gene end was trimmed by 2 bases and the J gene end by 5 bases; junction bases not matched to a gene: 3. DNA for the CDR3: TGTGCCAGCAGTTTAAGCAGGGGGCGAGATACGCAGTATTTT. Residues: CASSLSRGRDTQYF.

This clonotype has just a few counts. The gene calls are TRBV5-6 and TRBJ2-2; no definite D call. Germline V gene data show CDR1 as SGHDT and CDR2 as YYEEEE. Trimming stripped 2 bases from V and 6 bases from J, with 11 bases between. This CDR3 has 14 residues. The CDR3 loop is CASSFGDRAGELFF. The CDR3, as DNA: TGTGCCAGCAGCTTCGGAGATAGGGCCGGGGAGCTGTTTTTT.

The chain joins TRBV28 to TRBJ1-2; no definite D call. The CDR3 consists of 13 residues. V dropped 7 bases and J dropped 4 bases, with 13 bases sitting between them. CDR1 and CDR2 (germline): MDHEN, SYDVKM. CDR3 sequence: CASTYRSLYGYTF. The CDR3 bases are TGTGCCAGCACTTACCGGAGTCTCTATGGCTACACCTTC.

J is TRBJ2-3 and V is TRBV11-2; a weak D match, TRBD2 (5 bases). CDR3 length: 12 residues. Deletions cut 5 bases from V and 11 bases from J, with 14 bases between. In germline, CDR1 is SGHAT, CDR2 FQNNGV. The CDR3 region has the DNA TGTGCCAGCAGCCAAGAGGGTTTCGTGCAGTATTTT. The encoded protein is CASSQEGFVQYF.

In this sample, this clonotype turned up a few times. The V gene is TRBV19, the J gene TRBJ1-5; D unresolved. V was shortened by 1 base and J by 0 bases, with 7 bases between the two germline ends. The CDR3 spans 15 residues. Germline lookup yields CDR1 LNHDA and CDR2 SQIVND (reference sequence). The DNA for the CDR3 is TGTGCCAGTAGTATAGTGGGCCTTAGCAATCAGCCCCAGCATTTT. Protein sequence: CASSIVGLSNQPQHF.

A note on this clonotype: One junction end disagrees with the germline gene, perhaps due to a read error. J is TRBJ2-2 and V is TRBV6-5; 7 bases map to TRBD1. The CDR3 is made up of 17 amino acids. Germline CDR1 is MNHEY and CDR2 is SVGAGI. The CDR3 protein is CASSYQGSRGNAGELFF. DNA of the CDR3: TGTGCCAGCAGTTACCAAGGATCCAGGGGGAACGCCGGGGAGCTGTTTTTT.

This clonotype was counted between two and nine times. The J gene is TRBJ1-5, the V gene TRBV7-2; 8 bases match TRBD1. V shed 0 bases and J 7 bases; nucleotides not matched to a gene: 11. The CDR3 covers 17 residues. CDR1 is SGHTA, CDR2 FQGNSA, per germline. Here the CDR3 reads CASSLAPDRAERQPQHF. CDR3 DNA: TGTGCCAGCAGCTTAGCTCCGGACAGGGCTGAACGACAGCCCCAGCATTTT.

The chain has TRBV12-3 or TRBV12-4 and TRBJ2-3; D is uncertain. The CDR3 covers 13 residues. V was cut by 3 bases and J by 0 bases, with 4 bases left in between. CDR3 in amino acids: CASSFQSTDTQYF. CDR3 bases: TGTGCCAGCAGTTTCCAGAGCACAGATACGCAGTATTTT.

This rearrangement joins TRBV7-6 to TRBJ1-5, with D maybe TRBD1 (5 bases). This CDR3 has 15 residues. V dropped 0 bases and J dropped 4 bases, with 10 bases sitting between them. Germline V CDR1 and CDR2: SGHVS, FNYEAQ. The CDR3 sequence is CASSLALGENQPQHF. In DNA form, the CDR3 reads TGTGCCAGCAGCTTAGCGCTGGGGGAAAATCAGCCCCAGCATTTT.

This clonotype was observed a few times. V and J are TRBV7-9 and TRBJ2-7; the D gene is possibly TRBD1 (6 bases). With 4 bases removed from V and 0 bases from J, the gap between germline ends came to 10 bases. Germline V gene lookup returns CDR1 SEHNR and CDR2 FQNEAQ (reference sequence). The CDR3 covers 14 residues. CDR3 nucleotide sequence: TGTGCCAGCAGCTCGCAGGGGCCCTCCTACGAGCAGTACTTC. Amino acid sequence: CASSSQGPSYEQYF.

This clonotype was seen only a few times. The V and J genes are TRBV7-9 and TRBJ2-5; TRBD2 matches 11 bases. Germline assignment: CDR1 SEHNR and CDR2 FQNEAQ (reference sequence). With V trimmed by 5 bases and J by 5 bases, 7 bases remained unmatched. The CDR3 totals 15 residues. For the CDR3, the DNA is TGTGCCAGCAGCGGTAGCGGGAGGGCCGTGGAGACCCAGTACTTC. Translation gives CASSGSGRAVETQYF.

The chain has TRBV20-1 and TRBJ1-1; D possibly corresponds to TRBD1 (5 bases). Looked up from germline, CDR1 is DFQATT and CDR2 is SNEGSKA (reference sequence). V was clipped by 4 bases and J by 7 bases, with 16 bases between them. The CDR3 extends over 13 amino acids. CDR3 amino acids: CSAKSPGVIEAFF. For the CDR3, the DNA is TGCAGTGCTAAAAGCCCGGGGGTGATTGAAGCTTTCTTT.

The rearrangement joins TRBV6-6 to TRBJ2-1; no firm D call. V lost 8 bases and J 9 bases, leaving 8 bases between the germline ends. In germline, CDR1 is MNHNY, CDR2 SVGAGI (reference sequence). The CDR3 covers 10 residues. The CDR3 DNA is TGTGCCAGCGGTTGGTTTGAGCAGTTCTTC. Translating gives CASGWFEQFF.

The CDR3 region is CASSLDGGSTGELFF. CDR3 in DNA: TGTGCCAGCAGCTTAGATGGGGGGAGCACCGGGGAGCTGTTTTTT. The chain employs TRBV11-2 and TRBJ2-2, with D tentatively TRBD2 (6 bases). Trimming stripped 0 bases from V and 4 bases from J, with 9 bases between. Germline V gene sequence: CDR1 SGHAT, CDR2 FQNNGV. CDR3 length equals 15 residues.

The J gene is TRBJ2-3, the V gene TRBV2; 8 bases align to TRBD2. Trimming cost V 6 bases and J 2 bases; bases outside gene matches: 7. Germline values: CDR1 SNHLY, CDR2 FYNNEI. The CDR3 has 15 residues. CDR3 DNA: TGTGCCAGCAGGAAACTAGCGGCACACACAGATACGCAGTATTTT. It specifies CASRKLAAHTDTQYF.